This TCR beta chain stems from a study of identical twins. TCRdb analysed the 5' RACE reads with MiXCR anew, one entry per CDR3 protein. The sample lists roughly 250,000 distinct CDR3 sequences, approximately 6.8% occurring once. The same specimen was also included in a second study, on yellow fever vaccine responses in identical twins.

The material sequenced was CD8+ T cells sorted from blood. This sequence was found in a woman aged 18-35 years in good health.

This CDR3 is CASSLWAPLREGPTDTQYF. The CDR3 DNA is TGTGCCAGCAGTTTATGGGCCCCCTTGCGGGAGGGCCCCACAGATACGCAGTATTTT. The rearrangement uses TRBV27 and TRBJ2-3; 9 nucleotides align to TRBD2. After removal of 1 base from V and 2 bases from J, the junction contained 13 bases not matched to a gene. The CDR3 contains 19 residues. Germline assignment: CDR1 MNHEY and CDR2 SMNVEV (reference sequence).